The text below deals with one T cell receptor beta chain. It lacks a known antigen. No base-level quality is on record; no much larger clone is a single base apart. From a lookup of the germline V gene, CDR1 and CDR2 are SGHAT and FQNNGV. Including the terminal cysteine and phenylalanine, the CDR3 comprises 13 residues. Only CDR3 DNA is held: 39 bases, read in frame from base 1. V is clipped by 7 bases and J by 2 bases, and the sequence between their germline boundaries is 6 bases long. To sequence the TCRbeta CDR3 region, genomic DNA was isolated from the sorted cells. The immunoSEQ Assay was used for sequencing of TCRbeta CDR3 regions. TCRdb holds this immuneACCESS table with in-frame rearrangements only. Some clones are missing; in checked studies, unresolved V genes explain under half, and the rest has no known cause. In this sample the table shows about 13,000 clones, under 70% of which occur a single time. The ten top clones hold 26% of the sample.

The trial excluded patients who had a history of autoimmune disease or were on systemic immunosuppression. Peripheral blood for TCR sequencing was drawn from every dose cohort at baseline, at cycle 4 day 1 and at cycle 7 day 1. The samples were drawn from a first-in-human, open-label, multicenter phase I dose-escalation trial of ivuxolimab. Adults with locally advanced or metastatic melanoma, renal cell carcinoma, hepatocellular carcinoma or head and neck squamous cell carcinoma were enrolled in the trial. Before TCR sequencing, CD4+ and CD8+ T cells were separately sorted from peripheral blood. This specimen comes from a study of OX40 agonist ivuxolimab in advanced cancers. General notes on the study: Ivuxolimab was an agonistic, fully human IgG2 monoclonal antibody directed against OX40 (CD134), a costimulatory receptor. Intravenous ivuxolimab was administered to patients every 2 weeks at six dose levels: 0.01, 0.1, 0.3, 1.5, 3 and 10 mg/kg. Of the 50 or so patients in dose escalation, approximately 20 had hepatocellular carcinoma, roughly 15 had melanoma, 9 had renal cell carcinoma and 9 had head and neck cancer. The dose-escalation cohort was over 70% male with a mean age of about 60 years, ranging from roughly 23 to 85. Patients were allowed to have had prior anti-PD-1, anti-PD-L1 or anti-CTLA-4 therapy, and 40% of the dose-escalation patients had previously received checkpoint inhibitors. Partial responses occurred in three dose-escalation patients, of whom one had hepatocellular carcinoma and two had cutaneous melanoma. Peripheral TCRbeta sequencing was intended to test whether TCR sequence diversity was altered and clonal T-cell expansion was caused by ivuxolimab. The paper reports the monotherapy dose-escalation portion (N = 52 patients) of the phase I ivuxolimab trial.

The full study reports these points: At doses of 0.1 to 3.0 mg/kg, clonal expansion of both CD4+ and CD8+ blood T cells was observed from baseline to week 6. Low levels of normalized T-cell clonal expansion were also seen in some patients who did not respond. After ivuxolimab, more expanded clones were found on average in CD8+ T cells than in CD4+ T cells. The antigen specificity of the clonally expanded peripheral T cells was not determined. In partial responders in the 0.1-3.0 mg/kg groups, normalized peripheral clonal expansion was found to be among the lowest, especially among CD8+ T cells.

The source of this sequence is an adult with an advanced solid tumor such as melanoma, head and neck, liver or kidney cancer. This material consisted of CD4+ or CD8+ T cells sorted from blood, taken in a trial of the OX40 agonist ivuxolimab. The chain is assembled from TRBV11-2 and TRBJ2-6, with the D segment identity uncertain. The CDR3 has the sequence CASTLTGANVLTF. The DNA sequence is TGTGCCAGCACCCTTACTGGGGCCAACGTCCTGACTTTC.